The TCR beta chain described here comes from a study of a mutant IDH1 vaccine in newly diagnosed glioma. Study details: The study held visit V12 at week 35 and visit V13 at week 47.

The table came from immunoSEQ multiplex PCR; TCRdb's copy has only in-frame clones and leaves some out. Of around 60,000 clones listed, around 81% are singletons. Documented time point: week 35, safety follow-up. Vaccinated patients received 300 ug of mutant IDH1 20-mer peptide per dose, with topical imiquimod. The germline V and J ends were trimmed by 4 bases and 7 bases, with 13 bases remaining between them. The germline gives CDR1 KGHSH, CDR2 LQKENI. This CDR3 spans 13 amino acids. Note on this clone: Its cognate antigen is unknown.

The source material was PBMCs, sampled from a glioma patient whose treatment included an IDH1 peptide vaccine. This TCR came from a middle-aged man with glioma. The V call is TRBV18, the J call TRBJ1-2, with a tentative D call TRBD1 (6 bases). The CDR3 loop reads CASSHYRARGYTF. DNA of the CDR3: TGTGCCAGCTCACATTACAGGGCGCGTGGCTACACCTTC.